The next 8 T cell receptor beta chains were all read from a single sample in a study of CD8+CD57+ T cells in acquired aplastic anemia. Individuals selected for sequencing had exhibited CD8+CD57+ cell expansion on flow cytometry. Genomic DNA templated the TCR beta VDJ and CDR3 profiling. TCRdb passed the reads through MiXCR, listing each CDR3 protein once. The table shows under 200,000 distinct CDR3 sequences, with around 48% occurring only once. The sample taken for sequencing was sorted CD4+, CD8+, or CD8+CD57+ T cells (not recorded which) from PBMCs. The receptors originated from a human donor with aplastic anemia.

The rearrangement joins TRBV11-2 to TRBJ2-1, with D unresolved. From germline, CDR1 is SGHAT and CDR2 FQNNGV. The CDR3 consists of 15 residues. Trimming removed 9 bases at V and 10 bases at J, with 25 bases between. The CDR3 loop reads CASQLTSNGGWEQFF. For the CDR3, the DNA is TGTGCCAGTCAGCTTACGAGCAACGGTGGTTGGGAGCAGTTCTTC.

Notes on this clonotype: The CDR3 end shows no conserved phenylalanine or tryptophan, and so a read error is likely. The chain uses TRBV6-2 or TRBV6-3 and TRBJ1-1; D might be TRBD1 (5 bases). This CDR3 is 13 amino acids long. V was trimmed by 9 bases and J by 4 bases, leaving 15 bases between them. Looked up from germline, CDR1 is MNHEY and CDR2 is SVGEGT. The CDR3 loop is CASTLSGGTEAFS. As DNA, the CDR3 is TGTGCCAGTACCTTATCCGGGGGCACTGAAGCTTTCTCT.

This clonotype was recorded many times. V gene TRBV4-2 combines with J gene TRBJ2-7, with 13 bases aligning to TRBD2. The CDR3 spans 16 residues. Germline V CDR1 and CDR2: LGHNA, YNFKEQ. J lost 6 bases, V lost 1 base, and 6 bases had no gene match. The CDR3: CASSQGLAGGVFEQYF. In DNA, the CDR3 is TGTGCCAGCAGCCAAGGACTAGCGGGAGGCGTCTTCGAGCAGTACTTC.

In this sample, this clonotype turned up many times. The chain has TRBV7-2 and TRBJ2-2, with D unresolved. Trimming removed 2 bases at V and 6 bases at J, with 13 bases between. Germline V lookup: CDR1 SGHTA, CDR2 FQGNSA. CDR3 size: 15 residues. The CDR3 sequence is CASSLSPVAAGELFF. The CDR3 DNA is TGTGCCAGCAGCTTATCCCCCGTTGCAGCCGGGGAGCTGTTTTTT.

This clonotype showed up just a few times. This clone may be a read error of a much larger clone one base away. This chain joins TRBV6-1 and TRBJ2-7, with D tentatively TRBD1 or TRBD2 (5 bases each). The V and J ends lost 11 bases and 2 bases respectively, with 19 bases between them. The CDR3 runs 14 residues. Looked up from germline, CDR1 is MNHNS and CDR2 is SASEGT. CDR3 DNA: TGTGCCGCCCGGGGCCACAGCGGCACCTACGAGCAGTACTTC. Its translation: CAARGHSGTYEQYF.

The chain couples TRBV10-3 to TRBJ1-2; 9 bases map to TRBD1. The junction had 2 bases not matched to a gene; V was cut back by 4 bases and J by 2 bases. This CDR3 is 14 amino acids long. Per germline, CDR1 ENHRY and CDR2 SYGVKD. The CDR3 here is CAISGTGDNYGYTF. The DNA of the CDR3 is TGTGCCATCAGTGGGACAGGGGACAACTATGGCTACACCTTC.

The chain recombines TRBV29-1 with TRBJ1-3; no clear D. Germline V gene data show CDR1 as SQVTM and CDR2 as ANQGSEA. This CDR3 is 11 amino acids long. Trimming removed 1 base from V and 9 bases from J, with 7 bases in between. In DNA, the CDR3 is TGCAGCGTTGAAGCAGGTCCCACCATATATTTT. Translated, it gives CSVEAGPTIYF.

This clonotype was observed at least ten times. CDR3 nucleotide sequence: TGCGCCAGCACCCCCGGGGCCGCGACCCCCTACAATGAGCAGTTCTTC. It specifies CASTPGAATPYNEQFF. The V and J genes are TRBV5-1 and TRBJ2-1, with D perhaps assigned TRBD1 or TRBD2 (5 bases each). V shed 6 bases and J shed 2 bases, with 18 bases lying between them. The CDR3 is 16 residues long. Germline loops: CDR1 SGHRS, CDR2 YFSETQ.